What follows are 22 T cell receptor beta chains derived from one specimen sequenced in a study of control samples from healthy donors and cancer patients. TCRdb's table, derived via immunoSEQ multiplex PCR, lists solely in-frame clones and lacks some. The sample lists approximately 110,000 clones, about 89% occurring once. Source material: blood. The receptors here all came from a young woman in good health.

The chain carries TRBV10-1 and TRBJ1-1; D is possibly TRBD1 (5 bases). This CDR3 has 13 amino acids. V lost 7 bases and J lost 0, with 9 bases in between. Germline values: CDR1 WNHNN, CDR2 SYGVQD (reference sequence). The DNA for the CDR3 is TGCGCCAGCATCTCCAGGGTGAACACTGAAGCTTTCTTT. Its protein product is CASISRVNTEAFF.

This sequence joins TRBV28 and TRBJ2-3; D possibly corresponds to TRBD2 (5 bases). The CDR3 runs to 15 residues. V lost 5 bases, J lost 2 bases, and 14 bases lay in between. CDR1 MDHEN and CDR2 SYDVKM come from the germline V gene. The chain's CDR3 is CASSLLASTTDTQYF. The DNA of the CDR3 is TGTGCCAGCAGTCTCTTGGCTAGCACCACAGATACGCAGTATTTT.

CDR3 DNA: TGTGCCAGTAGTAGAAATATAGCAGGGGGCGCAGATACGCAGTATTTT. Translation gives CASSRNIAGGADTQYF. This chain joins TRBV19 and TRBJ2-3, with 8 bases that match TRBD1. Germline V gives CDR1 LNHDA, CDR2 SQIVND (reference sequence). There are 16 residues in the CDR3. V was pared by 4 bases and J by 4 bases, with 10 bases of the junction left unmatched.

The gene calls are TRBV4-3 and TRBJ1-1, with D possibly being TRBD1 (5 bases). The CDR3 is 15 amino acids. V lost 1 base to trimming and J lost 1 base, with 10 bases between them. Per the germline V gene, CDR1 is LGHNA and CDR2 is YSLEER. CDR3 sequence: CASSQGLGPNTEAFF. CDR3 DNA: TGCGCCAGCAGCCAAGGATTGGGGCCGAACACTGAAGCTTTCTTT.

On this clone itself: Other DNA sequences in this specimen translate into the identical CDR3. The V gene is TRBV19, the J gene TRBJ1-1, with 9 nucleotides matching TRBD1. Germline CDR1 is LNHDA and CDR2 is SQIVND (reference sequence). The CDR3 runs 13 residues. With V trimmed by 6 bases and J by 1 base, 0 bases remained unmatched. Written as DNA, the CDR3 is TGTGCCAGTAGGGGACAGGGGAACACTGAAGCTTTCTTT. Its protein product is CASRGQGNTEAFF.

V usage is TRBV2 and J usage is TRBJ1-1, with D uncertain. This CDR3 has 13 amino acids. Deletions cut 4 bases from V and 6 bases from J, with 12 bases between. In germline, CDR1 is SNHLY, CDR2 FYNNEI. The CDR3 here is CASSVVGFAEAFF. The CDR3 bases are TGTGCCAGCAGTGTTGTCGGTTTCGCTGAAGCTTTCTTT.

J is TRBJ2-7 and V is TRBV19; D perhaps matches TRBD2 (6 bases). The length of the CDR3 is 15 residues. The ends were cut back, 5 bases at V and 2 bases at J, with 16 bases in the middle. Germline V lookup: CDR1 LNHDA, CDR2 SQIVND (reference sequence). The CDR3 protein is CASSSLRTITYEQYF. The CDR3 bases are TGTGCCAGTAGTTCCCTCAGGACTATAACCTACGAGCAGTACTTC.

V usage is TRBV9 and J usage is TRBJ2-2; TRBD1 or TRBD2 may be the D gene (5 bases each). V was shortened by 4 bases and J by 6 bases, with 13 bases between the two germline ends. Germline CDR1 reads SGDLS; CDR2 reads YYNGEE. This CDR3 spans 14 amino acids. CDR3 amino acids: CASSPRLGAGELFF. CDR3 sequence (DNA): TGTGCCAGCAGCCCTCGACTGGGGGCCGGGGAGCTGTTTTTT.

V usage is TRBV27 and J usage is TRBJ2-1, with D perhaps matching TRBD1 or TRBD2 (6 bases each). V dropped 0 bases and J dropped 7 bases, with 34 bases sitting between them. Germline V gene lookup returns CDR1 MNHEY and CDR2 SMNVEV (reference sequence). This CDR3 is built from 22 residues. The CDR3 bases are TGTGCCAGCAGTTTATCGGTGGTGGGGGGCGGTTTCAGGGACCCTAGTAGGAATGAGCAGTTCTTC. Its translation: CASSLSVVGGGFRDPSRNEQFF.

The chain links TRBV4-3 to TRBJ2-1; D tentatively fits TRBD1 or TRBD2 (5 bases each). The CDR3 consists of 17 residues. The germline CDR1 and CDR2 sequences are LGHNA and YSLEER. V lost 4 bases and J 9 bases, leaving 25 bases between the germline ends. CDR3 sequence (DNA): TGCGCCAGCAGCCTGAGCGCCGGGACCGCATTTTCGAGTGAGCAGTTCTTC. It specifies CASSLSAGTAFSSEQFF.

The chain couples TRBV18 to TRBJ2-2, with 7 bases lining up with TRBD1. The CDR3 has 16 amino acids. The trim removed 1 base at V and 2 bases at J, leaving 4 bases unmatched. Germline V lookup: CDR1 KGHSH, CDR2 LQKENI. CDR3 in amino acids: CASSPQRGRNTGELFF. The CDR3 region has the DNA TGTGCCAGCTCACCACAAAGGGGGCGAAACACCGGGGAGCTGTTTTTT.

In nucleotides, the CDR3 is TGTGCCAGCTCACCAACTCTCAGGACAGAAGCTAACTATGGCTACACCTTC. It translates to CASSPTLRTEANYGYTF. The rearrangement joins TRBV18 to TRBJ1-2, with D perhaps matching TRBD1 (6 bases). The germline V gene encodes CDR1 KGHSH and CDR2 LQKENI. The CDR3 is 17 residues long. Trimming shortened V by 2 bases and J by 0 bases, and 16 bases separated the two germline ends.

Only one count was recorded for this clone. The rearrangement links TRBV4-3 to TRBJ1-1; weak D call: TRBD1 (6 bases). CDR3 length equals 15 residues. The ends were cut back, 0 bases at V and 6 bases at J, with 14 bases in the middle. Germline values: CDR1 LGHNA, CDR2 YSLEER. CDR3 bases: TGCGCCAGCAGCCAAGAGGTTCGGGGGGGCTCTGAAGCTTTCTTT. Translating gives CASSQEVRGGSEAFF.

The chain carries TRBV13 and TRBJ2-2; D assignment may be TRBD1 or TRBD2 (5 bases each). Germline V gene sequence: CDR1 PRHDT, CDR2 FYEKMQ (reference sequence). The CDR3 runs 16 residues. V lost 5 bases to trimming and J lost 5 bases, with 18 bases between them. The CDR3 reads CASSPQMRGETGELFF. The DNA for the CDR3 is TGTGCCAGCAGCCCACAGATGAGGGGCGAAACCGGGGAGCTGTTTTTT.

The rearrangement uses TRBV19 and TRBJ1-6, with TRBD1 as a possible D gene (5 bases). CDR3 length: 13 residues. From germline, CDR1 is LNHDA and CDR2 SQIVND (reference sequence). Trimming cost V 5 bases and J 11 bases, with 13 bases left between them. CDR3 DNA: TGTGCCAGTAGTCCCGAAGGGGCGCCACCCCTCCACTTT. It codes for CASSPEGAPPLHF.

The chain couples TRBV5-1 to TRBJ1-5; D might be TRBD1 (5 bases). Trimming took off 0 bases at V and 4 bases at J, with 8 bases between the two ends. The CDR3 has 14 residues. Germline V gene lookup returns CDR1 SGHRS and CDR2 YFSETQ. The CDR3 region has the DNA TGCGCCAGCAGCTTGGATTCAGGGAATCAGCCCCAGCATTTT. Protein sequence: CASSLDSGNQPQHF.

The gene calls are TRBV7-6 and TRBJ1-4; TRBD1 is a possible D gene (5 bases). V gave up 3 bases and J gave up 3 bases, with 17 bases separating them. The germline V gene has CDR1 SGHVS and CDR2 FNYEAQ. This CDR3 spans 17 amino acids. The CDR3 bases are TGTGCCAGCAGCTTTTTGGGAGACAGATCCGCTAATGAAAAACTGTTTTTT. Its protein product is CASSFLGDRSANEKLFF.

This chain links TRBV27 with TRBJ1-5, with D unclear. Trimming cost V 7 bases and J 5 bases, with 9 bases left between them. The CDR3 contains 12 residues. Germline CDR1 and CDR2: MNHEY and SMNVEV (reference sequence). DNA for the CDR3: TGTGCCAGCACCCGTGGCCATCAGCCCCAGCATTTT. Translated: CASTRGHQPQHF.

The V gene is TRBV27, the J gene TRBJ2-7; D gene unclear. Germline V CDR1 and CDR2: MNHEY, SMNVEV (reference sequence). Trimming took off 2 bases at V and 2 bases at J, with 7 bases between the two ends. This CDR3 spans 13 amino acids. The CDR3, as DNA: TGTGCCAGCAGTTTAACAAAAGCCTACGAGCAGTACTTC. It translates to CASSLTKAYEQYF.

This chain uses TRBV28 with TRBJ2-7; D is perhaps TRBD2 (6 bases). With 3 bases removed from V and 0 bases from J, the gap between germline ends came to 21 bases. CDR1 is MDHEN, CDR2 SYDVKM, per germline. This CDR3 contains 18 residues. CDR3 sequence: CASSFKFLGGGISYEQYF. CDR3 sequence (DNA): TGTGCCAGCAGTTTTAAGTTTCTCGGGGGTGGGATCTCCTACGAGCAGTACTTC. The whole variable domain, remainder taken from reference TRBV28 and TRBJ2-7, is DVKVTQSSRYLVKRTGEKVFLECVQDMDHENMFWYRQDPGLGLRLIYFSYDVKMKEKGDIPEGYSVSREKKERFSLILESASTNQTSMYLCASSFKFLGGGISYEQYFGPGTRLTVT.

The CDR3 DNA is TGTGCCAGCAGCGCGGGGGAGACCCAGTACTTC. This encodes CASSAGETQYF. V gene TRBV28 combines with J gene TRBJ2-5; TRBD2 might be the D (6 bases). Germline V gene sequence: CDR1 MDHEN, CDR2 SYDVKM. The CDR3 has 11 residues. V gave up 6 bases and J gave up 5 bases, with 7 bases separating them.

By its share, this clone is medium-sized (0.01 to 0.1%). CDR3 amino acids: CASSQDNNIVPDNRYNEQFF. The CDR3, as DNA: TGCGCCAGCAGCCAAGATAACAATATCGTGCCGGACAATCGATACAATGAGCAGTTCTTC. The rearrangement joins TRBV4-3 to TRBJ2-1; tentatively, D is TRBD1 (5 bases). CDR1 is LGHNA, CDR2 YSLEER, per germline. The CDR3 is 20 amino acids. V lost 0 bases to trimming and J lost 4 bases, with 25 bases between them.